This T cell receptor beta chain was sequenced for a study of blood T cells in healthy people across ages. The germline V gene has CDR1 SNHLY and CDR2 FYNNEI. Trimming removed 7 bases from V and 0 bases from J, with 12 bases in between. This CDR3 comprises 14 residues. Combining a sample-barcoded 5' primer with a J-beta primer mix, a second PCR ran for roughly 6 to 12 cycles. TCRdb processed the 5' RACE reads anew with MiXCR; each CDR3 protein has one entry. The data show hundreds of thousands of distinct CDR3 sequences, with 25% to 35% seen just once and 3% to 4% held by the top ten. This sample also belongs to another study, concerning T cells of mothers and their children.

The TCR originated in a boy under 10 years old in good health. Sequenced: blood. This chain links TRBV2 with TRBJ1-1; D is unclear. CDR3 bases: TGTGCCAGCAAGGGCAGAGCTATGAACACTGAAGCTTTCTTT. This translates into CASKGRAMNTEAFF. Supplemented by reference TRBV2 and TRBJ1-1, the full variable domain reads EPEVTQTPSHQVTQMGQEVILRCVPISNHLYFYWYRQILGQKVEFLVSFYNNEISEKSEIFDDQFSVERPDGSNFTLKIRSTKLEDSAMYFCASKGRAMNTEAFFGQGTRLTVV.